This T cell receptor beta chain is drawn from a study of T cell changes during pregnancy in multiple sclerosis. Per the germline V gene, CDR1 is SGHVS and CDR2 is FQNEAQ. The V and J ends lost 6 bases and 5 bases, in that order; junction bases with no gene match: 8. This CDR3 spans 14 amino acids. Sequencing was performed with immunoSEQ multiplex PCR; in TCRdb, only in-frame clones are kept and a portion is missing. The table includes fewer than 65,000 clones, 91% detected once. The source is a female donor with multiple sclerosis, enrolled in a pregnancy study. This chain uses TRBV7-8 with TRBJ1-2; 8 positions agree with TRBD1. Sequencing was performed on CD8+ T cells from peripheral blood mononuclear cells, taken after pregnancy. As DNA, the CDR3 is TGTGCCAGCAGTACCCTCGGGACAGGATATGGCTACACCTTC. Encoded protein: CASSTLGTGYGYTF.